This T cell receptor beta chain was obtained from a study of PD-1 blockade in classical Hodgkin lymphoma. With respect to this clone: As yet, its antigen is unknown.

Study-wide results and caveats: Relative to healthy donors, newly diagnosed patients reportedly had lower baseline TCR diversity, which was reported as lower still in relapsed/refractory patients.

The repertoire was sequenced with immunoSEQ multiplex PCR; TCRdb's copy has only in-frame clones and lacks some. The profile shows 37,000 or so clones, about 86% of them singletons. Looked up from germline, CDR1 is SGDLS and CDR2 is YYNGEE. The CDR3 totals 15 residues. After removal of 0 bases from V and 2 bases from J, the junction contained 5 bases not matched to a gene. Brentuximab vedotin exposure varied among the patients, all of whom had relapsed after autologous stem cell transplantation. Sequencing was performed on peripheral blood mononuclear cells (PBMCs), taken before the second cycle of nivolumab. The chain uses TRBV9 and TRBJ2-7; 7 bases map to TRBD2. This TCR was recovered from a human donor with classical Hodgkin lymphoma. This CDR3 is CASSVEEGLPYEQYF. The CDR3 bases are TGTGCCAGCAGCGTAGAGGAGGGACTACCCTACGAGCAGTACTTC.